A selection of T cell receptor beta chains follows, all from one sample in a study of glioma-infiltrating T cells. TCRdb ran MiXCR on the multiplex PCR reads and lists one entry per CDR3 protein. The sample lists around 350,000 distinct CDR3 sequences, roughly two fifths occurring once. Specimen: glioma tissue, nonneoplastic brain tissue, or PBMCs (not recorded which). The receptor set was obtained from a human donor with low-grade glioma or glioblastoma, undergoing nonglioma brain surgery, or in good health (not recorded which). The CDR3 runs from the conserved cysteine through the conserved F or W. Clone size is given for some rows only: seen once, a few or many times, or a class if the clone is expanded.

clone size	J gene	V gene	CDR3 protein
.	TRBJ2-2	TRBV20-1	CSARPGGGRANTGELFF
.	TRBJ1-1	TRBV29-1	CSVILGQGNTEAFF
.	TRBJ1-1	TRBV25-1	CARRTLVNTEAFF
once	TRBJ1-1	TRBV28	CASSPFQGWLNEAFF
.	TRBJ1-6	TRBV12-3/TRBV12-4	CASSSPGLRIPLHF
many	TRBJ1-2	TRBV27	CASSFGPPYGYTF
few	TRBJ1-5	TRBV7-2	CASRTPGGYQPQHF
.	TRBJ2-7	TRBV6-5	CASSSGQGVIYEQYF
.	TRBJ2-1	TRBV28	CDSSLTPGAGDYNEQFF
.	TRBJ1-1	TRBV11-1	CASSHRDRNTEAFF
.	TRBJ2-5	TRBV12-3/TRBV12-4	CASSTGTSNRETQYF